Here is one T cell receptor beta chain with its context. The source of the sample is a study of T cell repertoires in cytomegalovirus infection. TCRdb processed the reads anew with MiXCR; each CDR3 protein has one entry. The sample includes around 740,000 distinct CDR3 sequences, approximately 40% of them seen just once. With 5 bases removed from V and 6 bases from J, the gap between germline ends came to 23 bases. This CDR3 comprises 17 residues. CDR1 and CDR2 (germline): SGHTA, FQGNSA. This TCR came from a human donor in good health (CMV status not recorded). Some clones in this sample may be carry-over from other donors' samples. The genes are TRBV7-2 and TRBJ2-1, with D tentatively TRBD1 (6 bases). The sample consisted of PBMCs. CDR3 in DNA: TGTGCCAGCAGCCCAGAGGGCCTGGGGGCGGTCAGCAATGAGCAGTTCTTC. Translating it yields CASSPEGLGAVSNEQFF.